This TCR beta chain was documented in a study of PD-1 blockade in classical Hodgkin lymphoma. All patients experienced relapse after autologous stem cell transplantation, and brentuximab vedotin exposure was variable. The method was immunoSEQ multiplex PCR; TCRdb's version includes in-frame clones alone and lacks a portion of them. There are some 150,000 clones in the sample; nearly 80% occur only once, and roughly 8.4% lies in the top ten. Germline V gives CDR1 LNHDA, CDR2 SQIVND (reference sequence). V shed 4 bases and J shed 5 bases, with 17 bases lying between them. This CDR3 spans 15 amino acids.

J is TRBJ2-5 and V is TRBV19, with a possible D match to TRBD1 (6 bases). The receptor comes from a human donor with classical Hodgkin lymphoma. The sample in question was peripheral blood mononuclear cells (PBMCs), obtained before the second cycle of nivolumab. The chain's CDR3 is CASSRQDLRRETQYF. DNA of the CDR3: TGTGCCAGTAGTAGACAGGACCTCCGCCGGGAGACCCAGTACTTC.